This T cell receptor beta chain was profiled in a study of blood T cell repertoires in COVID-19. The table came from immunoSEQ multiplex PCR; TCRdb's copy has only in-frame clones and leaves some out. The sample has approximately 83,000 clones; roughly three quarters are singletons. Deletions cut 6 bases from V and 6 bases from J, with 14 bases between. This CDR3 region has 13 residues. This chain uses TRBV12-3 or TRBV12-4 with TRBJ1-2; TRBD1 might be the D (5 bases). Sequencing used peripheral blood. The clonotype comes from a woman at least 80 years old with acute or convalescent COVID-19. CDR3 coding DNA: TGTGCCAGCAGAGGGGTTTGGACGGATGGCTACACCTTC. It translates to CASRGVWTDGYTF.